At least ten counts were recorded for the clone carrying this TCR beta chain. As to time point: newly diagnosed GD, antithyroid drugs for less than 3 months. The TCR library was made from RNA that had been extracted from PBMCs in TRIzol. Patients came through an endocrinology department, and that department was in Xi'an, China. The data were obtained in a study of regulatory T cells in long-lasting Graves disease. Study context: Antithyroid drug use was under 3 months in newly diagnosed Graves' patients.

Arm-PCR with iRepertoire HTBI primers amplified the CDR3 regions for these TCR beta libraries. TCRdb re-analysed the multiplex PCR reads in MiXCR, keeping a single row per CDR3 protein. The table shows about 530,000 distinct CDR3 sequences, with about 16% occurring only once. This CDR3 has 14 amino acids. Trimming shortened V by 1 base and J by 0 bases, and 7 bases separated the two germline ends. These same data were also listed under a study on T cells in Graves' hyperthyroidism and ophthalmopathy. That investigation notes: Participants, patients aged 18 to 65, had newly diagnosed hyperthyroidism with a duration under 2 months. Most clonotypes expanded in thyroid above 0.001 were likewise present in blood.

This receptor was obtained from a woman aged 35 to 60 with Graves disease. The V call is TRBV12-3 or TRBV12-4, the J call TRBJ2-7; no definite D call. The sequencing used peripheral blood mononuclear cells (PBMCs), collected at new diagnosis, from a patient treated with antithyroid drugs. As DNA, the CDR3 is TGTGCCAGCAGTTTAGGTGACACCTCCTACGAGCAGTACTTC. This encodes CASSLGDTSYEQYF.